The 13 T cell receptor beta chains below all came from one sample that was sequenced in a study of read filtering for tumor transcriptome and immune sequencing (dated by TCRdb to about 2020). The instrument given in TCRdb is Illumina HiSeq 4000. TCR libraries were constructed from 400 ng RNA using the Immunoverse kit, and molecular barcoded adaptors covering alpha/delta and beta/gamma chains were employed. The raw public reads went through TCRdb reprocessing: fastp at Q25, MiXCR clone calling, in-frame beta chains kept. Each CDR3 protein gets just one entry, which takes the most common genes and DNA from the rows behind it. Present in this sample are 120,000 or so distinct CDR3 sequences, roughly 13% of which were seen just once. More than 9.5% of the sample is held by the ten biggest clonotypes. The specimen was a population of CD138-negative cells sorted from bone marrow. The cell subset or site label of this sample denotes: bone marrow mononuclear cells depleted of CD138+ plasma/myeloma cells by negative magnetic selection. The receptor source for this set is a donor at least 40 years old with multiple myeloma.

In this sample, this clonotype turned up many times. The V and J genes are TRBV12-3 or TRBV12-4 and TRBJ2-3; 8 bases match TRBD2. This CDR3 is built from 15 residues. V trimming: 3 bases; J trimming: 2 bases; junction bases outside the gene matches: 4. The CDR3 loop reads CASSFLAGPTDTQYF. The CDR3 DNA reads TGTGCCAGCAGTTTCTTAGCGGGGCCCACAGATACGCAGTATTTT.

This clonotype was recorded at least ten times. This rearrangement joins TRBV5-1 to TRBJ1-2; 10 nucleotides match TRBD1. Germline CDR1 and CDR2: SGHRS and YFSETQ. J was trimmed by 2 bases and V by 3 bases; bases with no gene match: 10. The CDR3 is 17 residues long. CDR3 protein: CASSYARPGQGNYGYTF. DNA of the CDR3: TGCGCCAGCAGCTACGCCCGGCCGGGACAGGGGAACTATGGCTACACCTTC.

In this sample, this clonotype turned up many times. This chain connects TRBV11-2 to TRBJ2-1; 8 positions match TRBD2. The germline V gene has CDR1 SGHAT and CDR2 FQNNGV. With 0 bases clipped from V and 8 bases from J, the junction kept 3 bases outside the gene matches. The CDR3 sequence is 14 residues long. The CDR3: CASSLELAGDEQFF. The CDR3 coding sequence is TGTGCCAGCAGCTTAGAGCTAGCGGGCGATGAGCAGTTCTTC.

At least ten counts were recorded for this clonotype. The rearrangement uses TRBV7-9 and TRBJ1-5, with D unresolved. Germline CDR1 is SEHNR and CDR2 is FQNEAQ (reference sequence). The CDR3 consists of 15 residues. V dropped 0 bases and J dropped 1 base, with 7 bases sitting between them. CDR3 region: CASSLALESNQPQHF. DNA of the CDR3: TGTGCCAGCAGCTTAGCTTTGGAGAGCAATCAGCCCCAGCATTTT. Variable domain in full (rest from reference TRBV7-9 and TRBJ1-5): DTGVSQNPRHKITKRGQNVTFRCDPISEHNRLYWYRQTLGQGPEFLTYFQNEAQLEKSRLLSDRFSAERPKGSFSTLEIQRTEQGDSAMYLCASSLALESNQPQHFGDGTRLSIL.

V usage is TRBV6-5 and J usage is TRBJ1-5; D is perhaps TRBD1 (5 bases). The V gene's germline CDR1 is MNHEY and CDR2 SVGAGI. The V and J ends lost 0 bases and 7 bases respectively, with 10 bases between them. This CDR3 comprises 14 residues. This CDR3 reads CASSYSPWGQPQHF. As DNA, the CDR3 is TGTGCCAGCAGTTACTCCCCCTGGGGCCAGCCCCAGCATTTT.

This clonotype was found a few times. A much larger clone differs by one base, so this may be a read error. CDR3 in DNA: TGTGCCAGCCTACCGGAGCCCTACTCTGGGGCCAACGTCCTGACTTTC. This translates into CASLPEPYSGANVLTF. The V and J genes are TRBV6-1 and TRBJ2-6; D ambiguous. CDR1 is MNHNS and CDR2 is SASEGT in the germline V gene. Trimming took off 8 bases at V and 0 bases at J, with 14 bases between the two ends. CDR3 size: 16 residues.

This clonotype was detected ten times or more. The rearrangement links TRBV20-1 to TRBJ2-1, with 8 bases that match TRBD2. J lost 7 bases, V lost 4 bases, and 12 bases had no gene match. Per the germline V gene, CDR1 is DFQATT and CDR2 is SNEGSKA (reference sequence). The length of the CDR3 is 15 residues. In DNA, the CDR3 is TGCAGTGCTATCGGGTTCGGGGGGGCTGGGAATGAGCAGTTCTTC. The encoded protein is CSAIGFGGAGNEQFF.

Ten or more counts support this clonotype. CDR3 DNA: TGTGCCAGCAGCAAAGATTGGCGGGAGGGCCACAATGAGCAGTTCTTC. Amino acids: CASSKDWREGHNEQFF. V is TRBV21-1 and J is TRBJ2-1; the table's TRBD2 call for D was not verified on the DNA. TRBV21-1 counts as a pseudogene. There are 16 residues in the CDR3.

This clonotype was seen many times. J is TRBJ2-7 and V is TRBV7-3; possible D gene TRBD2, 5 bases. Trimming stripped 1 base from V and 6 bases from J, with 16 bases between. Per the germline V gene, CDR1 is SGHTA and CDR2 is FQGTGA. The length of the CDR3 is 15 residues. The CDR3 sequence is CASSLSTQEDLEQYF. The CDR3 DNA reads as TGTGCCAGCAGCTTAAGTACGCAGGAGGATCTCGAGCAGTACTTC.

Comment on this clonotype: This may be a read error, as it is one base from a much larger clone. V gene TRBV6-2 or TRBV6-3 combines with J gene TRBJ1-1; D call uncertain. The CDR3 has 13 residues. Looked up from germline, CDR1 is MNHEY and CDR2 is SVGEGT. CDR3 amino acids: CASSYPSGTEALF. CDR3 nucleotide sequence: TGTGCCAGCAGTTACCCCTCGGGCACTGAAGCTCTCTTT.

This clonotype has ten or more counts. The chain uses TRBV5-6 and TRBJ2-1; weak D call: TRBD2 (6 bases). The germline CDR1 and CDR2 sequences are SGHDT and YYEEEE. Trimming stripped 2 bases from V and 3 bases from J, with 12 bases between. The CDR3 extends over 15 amino acids. The CDR3 sequence is CASSFGLADYNEQFF. CDR3 nucleotide sequence: TGTGCCAGCAGCTTCGGGTTAGCGGACTACAATGAGCAGTTCTTC.

This clonotype was observed many times. The chain combines TRBV5-1 with TRBJ1-4, with TRBD1 as a possible D gene (5 bases). CDR3 length: 14 residues. Germline V gene sequence: CDR1 SGHRS, CDR2 YFSETQ. The V end lost 7 bases, the J end lost 0 bases, and 10 bases lay between the germline ends. CDR3 protein: CASRDSPTNEKLFF. CDR3 DNA: TGCGCCAGCCGGGACTCCCCAACTAATGAAAAACTGTTTTTT.

In regard to this clonotype: A much bigger clone sits one base away, suggesting this may be a read error. V gene TRBV12-3 or TRBV12-4 combines with J gene TRBJ2-7, with a tentative D call TRBD2 (6 bases). The CDR3 spans 13 residues. V lost 5 bases and J 5 bases, leaving 13 bases between the germline ends. The CDR3 reads CASSPDGGDEQYF. The CDR3 coding sequence is TGTGCCAGCAGTCCTGACGGGGGAGACGAGCAGTACTTC.